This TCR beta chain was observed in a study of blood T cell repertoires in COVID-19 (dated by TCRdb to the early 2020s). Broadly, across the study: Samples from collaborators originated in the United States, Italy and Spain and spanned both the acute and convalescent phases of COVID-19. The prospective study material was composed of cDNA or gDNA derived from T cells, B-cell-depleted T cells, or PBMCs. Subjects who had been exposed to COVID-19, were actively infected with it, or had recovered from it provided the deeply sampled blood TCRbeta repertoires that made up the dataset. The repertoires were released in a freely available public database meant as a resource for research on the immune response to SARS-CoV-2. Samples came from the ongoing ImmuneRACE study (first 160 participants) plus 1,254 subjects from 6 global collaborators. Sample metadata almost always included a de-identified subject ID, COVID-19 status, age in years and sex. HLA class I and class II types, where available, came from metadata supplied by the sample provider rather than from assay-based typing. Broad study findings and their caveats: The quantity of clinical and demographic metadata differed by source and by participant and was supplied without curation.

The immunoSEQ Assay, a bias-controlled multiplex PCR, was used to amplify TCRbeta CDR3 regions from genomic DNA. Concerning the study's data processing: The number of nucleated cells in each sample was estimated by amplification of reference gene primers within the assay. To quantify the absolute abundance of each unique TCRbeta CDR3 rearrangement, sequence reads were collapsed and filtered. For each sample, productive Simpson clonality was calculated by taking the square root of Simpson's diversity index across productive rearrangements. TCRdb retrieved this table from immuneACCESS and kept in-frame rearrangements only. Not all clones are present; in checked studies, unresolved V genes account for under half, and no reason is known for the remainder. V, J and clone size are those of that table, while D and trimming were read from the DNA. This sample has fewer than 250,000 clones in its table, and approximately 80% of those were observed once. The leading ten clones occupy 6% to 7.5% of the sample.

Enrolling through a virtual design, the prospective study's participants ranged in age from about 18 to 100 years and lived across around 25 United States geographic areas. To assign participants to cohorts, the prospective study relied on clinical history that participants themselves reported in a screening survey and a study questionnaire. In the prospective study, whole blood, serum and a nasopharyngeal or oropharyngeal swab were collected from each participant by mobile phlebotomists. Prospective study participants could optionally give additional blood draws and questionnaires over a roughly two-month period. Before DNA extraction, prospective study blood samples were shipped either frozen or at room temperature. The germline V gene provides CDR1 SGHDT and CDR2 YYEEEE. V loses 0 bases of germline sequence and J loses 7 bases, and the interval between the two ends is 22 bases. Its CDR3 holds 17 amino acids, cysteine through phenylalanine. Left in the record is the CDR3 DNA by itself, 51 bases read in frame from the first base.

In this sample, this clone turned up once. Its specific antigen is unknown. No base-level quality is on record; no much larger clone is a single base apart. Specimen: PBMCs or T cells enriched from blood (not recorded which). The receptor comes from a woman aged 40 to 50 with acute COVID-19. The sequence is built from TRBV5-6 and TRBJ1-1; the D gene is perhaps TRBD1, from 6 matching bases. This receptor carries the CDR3 CASSLGELRRQVLEAFF. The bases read TGTGCCAGCAGCTTGGGCGAGCTCAGACGACAGGTACTTGAAGCTTTCTTT.